One sample yielded the 7 T cell receptor beta chains listed below, sequenced in a study of T cells in Graves' hyperthyroidism and ophthalmopathy. From RNA transcripts, TCR beta CDR3 regions were amplified. The HTBI set primed first-round TCR CDR3 RT-PCR. One entry per CDR3 protein, called by TCRdb with MiXCR from the multiplex PCR reads. The sample lists around 570,000 distinct CDR3 sequences; nearly 20% were seen once. Input material: blood. Receptor source: a man between 40 and 49 years old with Graves' ophthalmopathy.

This clonotype turned up a few times. The chain employs TRBV5-1 and TRBJ1-6; 11 nucleotides match TRBD1. The CDR3 loop spans 15 amino acids. Looked up from germline, CDR1 is SGHRS and CDR2 is YFSETQ. The V and J ends lost 4 bases and 11 bases, in that order; junction bases with no gene match: 8. The CDR3 DNA follows: TGCGCCAGCAGCGACGGACAGGGGGCGGATCCACCCCTCCACTTT. Amino acid sequence: CASSDGQGADPPLHF.

This clonotype was seen ten or more times. The chain employs TRBV28 and TRBJ2-1; tentative D call: TRBD1 (5 bases). The CDR3 length is 19 residues. V lost 2 bases and J lost 6, with 26 bases in between. Germline V gene lookup returns CDR1 MDHEN and CDR2 SYDVKM. CDR3 residues: CASSLLFGRVRIYSNEQFF. DNA for the CDR3: TGTGCCAGCAGTTTACTGTTCGGCAGGGTACGGATATACTCCAATGAGCAGTTCTTC.

The chain employs TRBV6-2 or TRBV6-3 and TRBJ2-7; 10 positions agree with TRBD1. Unmatched junction bases numbered 5, after V lost 7 bases and J lost 2 bases. Germline-derived CDR1 and CDR2 are MNHEY and SVGEGT. The CDR3 is 14 amino acids. The DNA for the CDR3 is TGTGCCAGCAACCAAGGACAGGGGGCCTACGAGCAGTACTTC. As protein: CASNQGQGAYEQYF.

The chain is built from TRBV5-1 and TRBJ1-3; D is undetermined. Per the germline V gene, CDR1 is SGHRS and CDR2 is YFSETQ. Trimming shortened V by 6 bases and J by 2 bases, and 15 bases separated the two germline ends. The CDR3 is 15 residues long. The CDR3 loop reads CASTLGGVPGNTIYF. The CDR3 region has the DNA TGCGCCAGCACCCTAGGAGGTGTCCCTGGAAACACCATATATTTT.

In its sample, this clonotype was seen many times. The V call is TRBV11-2, the J call TRBJ1-1; no reliable D call. Germline CDR1 SGHAT, CDR2 FQNNGV. V lost 1 base and J lost 1, with 13 bases in between. The CDR3 has 16 residues. Written as DNA, the CDR3 is TGTGCCAGCAGCTTAGTCGGGCTTCCGGGGAACACTGAAGCTTTCTTT. Encoded protein: CASSLVGLPGNTEAFF.

This clonotype was observed at least ten times. The gene calls are TRBV7-9 and TRBJ2-3; D call uncertain. The CDR3 loop spans 14 amino acids. From germline, CDR1 is SEHNR and CDR2 FQNEAQ (reference sequence). The V end lost 1 base, the J end lost 2 bases, and 7 bases lay between the germline ends. The DNA for the CDR3 is TGTGCCAGCAGCTTAGTTCTGGACACAGATACGCAGTATTTT. The encoded protein is CASSLVLDTDTQYF.

The table lists this clonotype with a few counts. The CDR3: CASSGGLLSSYNEQFF. Written as DNA, the CDR3 is TGTGCCAGCTCGGGGGGACTCTTGAGCTCCTACAATGAGCAGTTCTTC. This chain links TRBV18 with TRBJ2-1; a possible D gene is TRBD2 (6 bases). V lost 6 bases and J 0 bases, leaving 15 bases between the germline ends. The CDR3 loop spans 16 amino acids. Germline CDR1 and CDR2: KGHSH and LQKENI.